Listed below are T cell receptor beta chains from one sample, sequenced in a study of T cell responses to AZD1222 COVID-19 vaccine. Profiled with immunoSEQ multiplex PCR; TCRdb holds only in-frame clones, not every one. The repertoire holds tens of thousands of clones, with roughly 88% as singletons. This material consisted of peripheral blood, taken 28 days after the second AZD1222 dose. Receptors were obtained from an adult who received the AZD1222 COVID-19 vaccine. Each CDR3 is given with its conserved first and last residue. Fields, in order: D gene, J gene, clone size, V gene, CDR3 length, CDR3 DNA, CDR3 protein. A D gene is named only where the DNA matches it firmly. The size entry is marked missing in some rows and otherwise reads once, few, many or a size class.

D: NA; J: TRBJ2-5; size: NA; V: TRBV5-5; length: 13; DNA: TGTGCCAGCAGCCACGACATGGGAGAGACCCAGTACTTC; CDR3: CASSHDMGETQYF
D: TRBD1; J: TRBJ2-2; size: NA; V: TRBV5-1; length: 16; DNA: TGCGCCAGCAGGCAGAGGACAGGGGGTAACACCGGGGAGCTGTTTTTT; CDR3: CASRQRTGGNTGELFF
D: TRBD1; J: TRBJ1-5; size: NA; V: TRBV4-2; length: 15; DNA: TGTGCCAGCAGCCAAGATGGGACAGGAGATCAGCCCCAGCATTTT; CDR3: CASSQDGTGDQPQHF
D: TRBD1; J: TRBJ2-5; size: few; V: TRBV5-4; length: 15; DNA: TGTGCCAGCAGCTGGACCAGACAGGGACAAGAGACCCAGTACTTC; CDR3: CASSWTRQGQETQYF
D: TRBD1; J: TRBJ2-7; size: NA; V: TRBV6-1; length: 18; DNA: TGTGCCAGCAGTGAAATCGGGGGGACAGGGACCCTCTCCTACGAGCAGTACTTC; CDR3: CASSEIGGTGTLSYEQYF
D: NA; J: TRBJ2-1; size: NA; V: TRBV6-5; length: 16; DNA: TGTGCCAGCAGTTACTCGGCTCGAGACTCCTACAATGAGCAGTTCTTC; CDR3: CASSYSARDSYNEQFF
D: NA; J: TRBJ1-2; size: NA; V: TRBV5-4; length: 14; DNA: TGTGCCAGCAGCCCTGGAGGCAGTTACTATGGCTACACCTTC; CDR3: CASSPGGSYYGYTF
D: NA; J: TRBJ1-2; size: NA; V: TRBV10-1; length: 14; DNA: TGCGCCAGCAGTGAATCCCGGGAATCTCGGGGCTACACCTTC; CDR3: CASSESRESRGYTF
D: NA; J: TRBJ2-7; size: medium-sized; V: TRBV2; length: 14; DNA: TGTGCCAGCAGTGAATACGGGGAGTCCTACGAGCAGTACTTC; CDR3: CASSEYGESYEQYF
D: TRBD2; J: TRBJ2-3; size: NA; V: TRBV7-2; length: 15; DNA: TGTGCCAGCAGCTCCCAGCGGGGTTCCACAGATACGCAGTATTTT; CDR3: CASSSQRGSTDTQYF
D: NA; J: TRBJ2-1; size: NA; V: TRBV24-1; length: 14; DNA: TGTGCCACCGGCGACAGGCGAACATACAATGAGCAGTTCTTC; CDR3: CATGDRRTYNEQFF
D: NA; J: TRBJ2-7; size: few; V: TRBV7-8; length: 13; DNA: TGTGCCAGCAGCTTAAGCAGGGGCTACGAGCAGTACTTC; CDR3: CASSLSRGYEQYF
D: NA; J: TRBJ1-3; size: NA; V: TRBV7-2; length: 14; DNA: TGTGCCAGCAGCTTCCTACAGTCTGGAAACACCATATATTTT; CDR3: CASSFLQSGNTIYF
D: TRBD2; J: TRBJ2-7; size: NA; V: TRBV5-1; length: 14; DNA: TGCGCCAGCAGCCCGGGACTAGCGGTGGGCGAGCAGTACTTC; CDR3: CASSPGLAVGEQYF
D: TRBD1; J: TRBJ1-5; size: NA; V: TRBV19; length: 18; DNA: TGTGCCAGTAGTACACAGGGGCGCGGGGGAAGAAGCAATCAGCCCCAGCATTTT; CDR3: CASSTQGRGGRSNQPQHF
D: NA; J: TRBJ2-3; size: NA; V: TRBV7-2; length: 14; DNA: TGTGCCAGCGGCTTGGGGGGCCTTTCAGATACGCAGTATTTT; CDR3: CASGLGGLSDTQYF
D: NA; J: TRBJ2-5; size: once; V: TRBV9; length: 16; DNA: TGTGCCAGCAGCGTAGTATCGGGGGGCGGCACCGAGACCCAGTACTTC; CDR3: CASSVVSGGGTETQYF
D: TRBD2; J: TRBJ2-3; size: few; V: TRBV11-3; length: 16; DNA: TGTGCCAGCAGCCAGGGACTAGCGGCTAGCACAGATACGCAGTATTTT; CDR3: CASSQGLAASTDTQYF
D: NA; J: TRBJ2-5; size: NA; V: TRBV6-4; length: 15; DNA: TGTGCCAGCAGTGTAGGCGGGGGCGCGGGAGAGACCCAGTACTTC; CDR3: CASSVGGGAGETQYF
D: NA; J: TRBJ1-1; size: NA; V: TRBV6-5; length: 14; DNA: TGTGCCAGCACCCGGGGACTGTCGAACACTGAAGCTTTCTTT; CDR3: CASTRGLSNTEAFF
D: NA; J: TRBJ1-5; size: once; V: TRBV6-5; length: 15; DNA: TGTGCCGCCTACACGACAGACCATAGCAATCAGCCCCAGCATTTT; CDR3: CAAYTTDHSNQPQHF
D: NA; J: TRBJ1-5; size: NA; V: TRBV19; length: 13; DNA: TGTGCCAGTAGACTCTATATCAATCAGCCCCAGCATTTT; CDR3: CASRLYINQPQHF
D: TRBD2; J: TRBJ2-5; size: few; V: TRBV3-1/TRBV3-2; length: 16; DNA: TGTGCCAGCAGCCGCCTCTCGAGCGGGGGCGGAGAGACCCAGTACTTC; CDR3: CASSRLSSGGGETQYF
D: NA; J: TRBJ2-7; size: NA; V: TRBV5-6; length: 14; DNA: TGTGCCAGCAGCCCCGTCGGCAGGGTCTACGAGCAGTACTTC; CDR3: CASSPVGRVYEQYF
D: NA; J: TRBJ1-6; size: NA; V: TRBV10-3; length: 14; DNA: TGTGCCATCAGTTCGGACCTTGGGGATTCACCCCTCCACTTT; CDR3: CAISSDLGDSPLHF
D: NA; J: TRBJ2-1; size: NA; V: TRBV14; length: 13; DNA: TGTGCCAGCAGCCATGGGGGGAGGTTGGGGCAGTTCTTC; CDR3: CASSHGGRLGQFF
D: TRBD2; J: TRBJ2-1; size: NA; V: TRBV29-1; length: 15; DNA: TGCAGCGTTGATAATCGCGGGGGGACAAACAATGAGCAGTTCTTC; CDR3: CSVDNRGGTNNEQFF
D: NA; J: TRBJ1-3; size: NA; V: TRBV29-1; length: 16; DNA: TGCAGCGTTGAAGATAGTTTCGCGGGATCTGGAAACACCATATATTTT; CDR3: CSVEDSFAGSGNTIYF
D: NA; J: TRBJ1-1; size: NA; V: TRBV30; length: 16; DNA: TGTGCCTGGATTCCTGGGGGAGGGGCGGGAAACACTGAAGCTTTCTTT; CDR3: CAWIPGGGAGNTEAFF
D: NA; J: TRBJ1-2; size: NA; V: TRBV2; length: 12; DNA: TGTGCCACCCCAGGGCAAGGAGGTGGCTACACCTTC; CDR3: CATPGQGGGYTF
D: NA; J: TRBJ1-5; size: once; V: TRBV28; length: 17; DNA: TGTGCCAGCAGCCCACTTTTAGAGGGGGTCGGCAATCAGCCCCAGCATTTT; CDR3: CASSPLLEGVGNQPQHF
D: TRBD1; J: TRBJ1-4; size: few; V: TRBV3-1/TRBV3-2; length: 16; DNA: TGTGCCAGCAGCCAAGACTCCGGGACAGGGGCTGAAAAACTGTTTTTT; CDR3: CASSQDSGTGAEKLFF
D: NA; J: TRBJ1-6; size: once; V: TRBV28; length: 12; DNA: TGTGCCAGCACAGCCAGGGTTTCACCCCTCCACTTT; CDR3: CASTARVSPLHF
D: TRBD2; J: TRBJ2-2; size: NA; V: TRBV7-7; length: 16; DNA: TGTGCTAGCAGCCCCGGACTAGCGGGGAGTACCGGGGAGCTGTTTTTT; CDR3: CASSPGLAGSTGELFF
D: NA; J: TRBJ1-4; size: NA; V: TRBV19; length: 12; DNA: TGTGCCAGTAGTGCCAACCTCGACTGGCTGTTTTTT; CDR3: CASSANLDWLFF
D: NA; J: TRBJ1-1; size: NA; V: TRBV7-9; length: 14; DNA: TGTGCCAGCAGCTTGCAGGGACCCTTCACTGAAGCTTTCTTT; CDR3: CASSLQGPFTEAFF
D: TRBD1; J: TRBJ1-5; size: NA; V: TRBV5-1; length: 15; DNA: TGCGCCAGCAGACAGGGGTGGAATAGCAATCAGCCCCAGCATTTT; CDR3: CASRQGWNSNQPQHF
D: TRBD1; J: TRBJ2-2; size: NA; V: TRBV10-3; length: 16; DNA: TGTGCCATCAGAGTACAGGGGGTGTCTACCACCGGGGAGCTGTTTTTT; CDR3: CAIRVQGVSTTGELFF
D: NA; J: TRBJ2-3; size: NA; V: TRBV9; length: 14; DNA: TGTGCCAGCAGCGTAGGGCCCTCAGGCGATACGCAGTATTTT; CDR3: CASSVGPSGDTQYF
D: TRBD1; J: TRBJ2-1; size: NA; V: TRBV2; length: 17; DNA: TGTGCCAGGGGAAAGGTAGCAACAGGGGAAAACCACAATGAGCAGTTCTTC; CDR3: CARGKVATGENHNEQFF